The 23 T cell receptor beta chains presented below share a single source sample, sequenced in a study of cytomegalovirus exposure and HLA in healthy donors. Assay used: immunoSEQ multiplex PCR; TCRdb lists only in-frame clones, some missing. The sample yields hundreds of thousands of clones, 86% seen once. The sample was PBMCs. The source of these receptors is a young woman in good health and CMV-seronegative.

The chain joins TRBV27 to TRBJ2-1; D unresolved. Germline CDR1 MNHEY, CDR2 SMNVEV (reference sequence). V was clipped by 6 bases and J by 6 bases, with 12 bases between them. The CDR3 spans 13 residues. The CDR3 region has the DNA TGTGCCAGCAGCCCCTGGAGTGGCAATGAGCAGTTCTTC. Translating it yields CASSPWSGNEQFF.

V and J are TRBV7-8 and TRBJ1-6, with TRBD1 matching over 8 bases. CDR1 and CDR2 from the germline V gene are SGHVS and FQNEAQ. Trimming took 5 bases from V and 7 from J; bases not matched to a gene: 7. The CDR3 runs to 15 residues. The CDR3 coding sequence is TGTGCCAGCAGCCTTACAGGGGGTCGGAATTCACCCCTCCACTTT. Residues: CASSLTGGRNSPLHF. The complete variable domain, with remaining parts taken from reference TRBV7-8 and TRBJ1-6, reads GAGVSQSPRYKVAKRGQDVALRCDPISGHVSLFWYQQALGQGPEFLTYFQNEAQLDKSGLPSDRFFAERPEGSVSTLKIQRTQQEDSAVYLCASSLTGGRNSPLHFGNGTRLTVT.

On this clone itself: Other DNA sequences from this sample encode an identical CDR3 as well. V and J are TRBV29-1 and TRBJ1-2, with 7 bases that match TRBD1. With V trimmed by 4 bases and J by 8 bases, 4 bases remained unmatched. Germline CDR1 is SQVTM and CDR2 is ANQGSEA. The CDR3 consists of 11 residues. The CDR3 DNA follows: TGCAGCGTTGGACAGGGTTACGGCTACACCTTC. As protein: CSVGQGYGYTF.

DNA for the CDR3: TGTGCCAGCAGTTACTTCGACAGGCCCAATCAGCCCCAGCATTTT. Its protein is CASSYFDRPNQPQHF. V is TRBV6-6 and J is TRBJ1-5; possible D gene TRBD1, 6 bases. The CDR3 sequence is 15 residues long. Germline V gene data show CDR1 as MNHNY and CDR2 as SVGAGI (reference sequence). V gave up 1 base and J gave up 3 bases, with 10 bases separating them.

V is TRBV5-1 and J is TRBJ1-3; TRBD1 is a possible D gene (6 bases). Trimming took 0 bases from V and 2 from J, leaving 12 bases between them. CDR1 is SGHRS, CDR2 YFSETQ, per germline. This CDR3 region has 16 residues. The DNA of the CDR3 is TGCGCCAGCAGCTTGGATTGGGCAGGGGCTGGAAACACCATATATTTT. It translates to CASSLDWAGAGNTIYF. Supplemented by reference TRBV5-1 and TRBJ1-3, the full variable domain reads KAGVTQTPRYLIKTRGQQVTLSCSPISGHRSVSWYQQTPGQGLQFLFEYFSETQRNKGNFPGRFSGRQFSNSRSEMNVSTLELGDSALYLCASSLDWAGAGNTIYFGEGSWLTVV.

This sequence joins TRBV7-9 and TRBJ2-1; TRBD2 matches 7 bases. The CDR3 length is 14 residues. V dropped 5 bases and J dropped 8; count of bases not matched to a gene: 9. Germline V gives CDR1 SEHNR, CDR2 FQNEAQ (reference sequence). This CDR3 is CASSPQTSPHEQFF. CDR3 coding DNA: TGTGCCAGCAGCCCCCAGACTAGCCCCCATGAGCAGTTCTTC.

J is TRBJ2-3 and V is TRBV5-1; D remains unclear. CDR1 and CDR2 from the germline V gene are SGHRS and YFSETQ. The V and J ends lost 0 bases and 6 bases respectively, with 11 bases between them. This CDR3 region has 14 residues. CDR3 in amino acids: CASSLGSTTDTQYF. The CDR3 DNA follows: TGCGCCAGCAGCTTGGGGTCGACAACCGATACGCAGTATTTT.

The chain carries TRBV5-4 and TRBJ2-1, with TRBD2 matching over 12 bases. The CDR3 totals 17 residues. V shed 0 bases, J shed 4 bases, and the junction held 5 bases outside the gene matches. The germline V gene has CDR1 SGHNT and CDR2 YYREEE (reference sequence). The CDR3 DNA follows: TGTGCCAGCAGCTTGGGGGGAGGGACTAGCGGGTACAATGAGCAGTTCTTC. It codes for CASSLGGGTSGYNEQFF.

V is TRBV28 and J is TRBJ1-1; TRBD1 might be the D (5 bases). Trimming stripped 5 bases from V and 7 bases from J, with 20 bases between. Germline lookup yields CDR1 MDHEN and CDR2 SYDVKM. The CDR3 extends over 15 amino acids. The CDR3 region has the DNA TGTGCCAGCAGTCTAAGCTGGGGCAGGCTTAATGAAGCTTTCTTT. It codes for CASSLSWGRLNEAFF.

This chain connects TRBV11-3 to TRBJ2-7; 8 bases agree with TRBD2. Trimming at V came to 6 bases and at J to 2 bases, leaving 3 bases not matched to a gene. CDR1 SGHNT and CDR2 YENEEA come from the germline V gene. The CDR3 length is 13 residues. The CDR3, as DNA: TGTGCCAGCAGTCGGGGGGGGACCTACGAGCAGTACTTC. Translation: CASSRGGTYEQYF.

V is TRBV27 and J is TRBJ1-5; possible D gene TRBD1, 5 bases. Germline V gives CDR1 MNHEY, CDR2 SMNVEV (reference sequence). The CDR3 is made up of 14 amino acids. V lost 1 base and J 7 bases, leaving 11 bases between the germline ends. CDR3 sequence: CASSLWGVGQPQHF. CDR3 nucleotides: TGTGCCAGCAGTTTATGGGGGGTTGGCCAGCCCCAGCATTTT.

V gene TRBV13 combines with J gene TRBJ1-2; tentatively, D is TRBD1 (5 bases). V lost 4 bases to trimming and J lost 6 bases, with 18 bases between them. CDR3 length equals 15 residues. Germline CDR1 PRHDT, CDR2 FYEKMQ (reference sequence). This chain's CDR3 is CASSSRRDLLDGYTF. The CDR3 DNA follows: TGTGCCAGCAGCTCCCGGCGGGACCTCTTGGATGGCTACACCTTC.

The CDR3 nucleotides are TGTGCCAGCAGTTACCGGGGTCTTGGCTACACCTTC. It yields the protein CASSYRGLGYTF. The chain links TRBV6-5 to TRBJ1-2; no firm D call. The V end was cut by 2 bases, the J end by 7 bases, with 8 bases between. This CDR3 comprises 12 residues. Germline V gives CDR1 MNHEY, CDR2 SVGAGI.

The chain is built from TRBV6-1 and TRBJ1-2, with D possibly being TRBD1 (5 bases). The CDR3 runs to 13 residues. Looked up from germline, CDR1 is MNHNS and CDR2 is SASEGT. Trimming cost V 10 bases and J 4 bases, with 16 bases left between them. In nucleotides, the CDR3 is TGTGCCATCCTGGGGGGAGGGGTCTATGGCTACACCTTC. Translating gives CAILGGGVYGYTF.

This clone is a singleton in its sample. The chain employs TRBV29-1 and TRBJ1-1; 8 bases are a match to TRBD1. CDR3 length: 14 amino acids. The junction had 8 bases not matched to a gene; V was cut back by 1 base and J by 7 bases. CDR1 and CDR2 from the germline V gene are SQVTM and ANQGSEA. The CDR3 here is CSVEGPGQAYEAFF. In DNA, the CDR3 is TGCAGCGTTGAAGGACCGGGACAGGCCTATGAAGCTTTCTTT. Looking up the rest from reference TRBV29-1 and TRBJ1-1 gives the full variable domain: SAVISQKPSRDICQRGTSLTIQCQVDSQVTMMFWYRQQPGQSLTLIATANQGSEATYESGFVIDKFPISRPNLTFSTLTVSNMSPEDSSIYLCSVEGPGQAYEAFFGQGTRLTVV.

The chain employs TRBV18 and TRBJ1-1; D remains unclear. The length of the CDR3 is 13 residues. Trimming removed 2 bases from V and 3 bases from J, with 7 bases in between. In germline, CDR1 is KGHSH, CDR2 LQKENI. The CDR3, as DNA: TGTGCCAGCTCACCAATAGTAGACACTGAAGCTTTCTTT. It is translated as CASSPIVDTEAFF.

CDR3: CASSPTSGQGVTYEQYF. As DNA, the CDR3 is TGCGCCAGCAGCCCGACCTCGGGACAGGGGGTCACCTACGAGCAGTACTTC. J is TRBJ2-7 and V is TRBV5-1; 11 bases agree with TRBD1. The V and J ends lost 4 bases and 2 bases, in that order; junction bases with no gene match: 11. CDR3 size: 17 residues. The germline CDR1 and CDR2 sequences are SGHRS and YFSETQ.

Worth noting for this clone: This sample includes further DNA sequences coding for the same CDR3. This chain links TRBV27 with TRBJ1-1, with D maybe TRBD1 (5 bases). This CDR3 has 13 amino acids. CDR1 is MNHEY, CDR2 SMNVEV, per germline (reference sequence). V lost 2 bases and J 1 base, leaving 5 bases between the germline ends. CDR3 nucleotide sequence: TGTGCCAGCAGTTTACAGGGGAACACTGAAGCTTTCTTT. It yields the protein CASSLQGNTEAFF.

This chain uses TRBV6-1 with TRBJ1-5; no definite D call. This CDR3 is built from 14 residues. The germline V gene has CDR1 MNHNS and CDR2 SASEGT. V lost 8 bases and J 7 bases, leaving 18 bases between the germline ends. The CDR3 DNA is TGTGCCAGCCGTTTGACACCAGAAAGCCAGCCCCAGCATTTT. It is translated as CASRLTPESQPQHF.

The CDR3 DNA is TGTGCCAGCAGTGAAGGTTTAGCGGGGGGTCATGAGCAGTTCTTC. Translating gives CASSEGLAGGHEQFF. The chain carries TRBV6-1 and TRBJ2-1, with 10 bases matching TRBD2. In germline, CDR1 is MNHNS, CDR2 SASEGT. Losses at the gene ends were 1 base for V and 8 bases for J; bases not matched to a gene: 5. This CDR3 region has 15 residues.

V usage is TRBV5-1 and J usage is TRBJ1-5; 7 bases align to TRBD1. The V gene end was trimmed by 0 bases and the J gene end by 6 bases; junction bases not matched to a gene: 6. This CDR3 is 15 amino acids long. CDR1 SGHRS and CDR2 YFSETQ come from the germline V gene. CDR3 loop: CASSLGTGAPQPQHF. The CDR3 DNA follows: TGCGCCAGCAGCTTGGGGACAGGTGCACCTCAGCCCCAGCATTTT. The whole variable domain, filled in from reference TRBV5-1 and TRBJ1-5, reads KAGVTQTPRYLIKTRGQQVTLSCSPISGHRSVSWYQQTPGQGLQFLFEYFSETQRNKGNFPGRFSGRQFSNSRSEMNVSTLELGDSALYLCASSLGTGAPQPQHFGDGTRLSIL.

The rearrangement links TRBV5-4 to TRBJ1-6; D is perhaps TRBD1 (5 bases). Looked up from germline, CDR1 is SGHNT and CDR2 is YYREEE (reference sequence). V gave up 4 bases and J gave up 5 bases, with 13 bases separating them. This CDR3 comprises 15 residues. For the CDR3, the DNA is TGTGCCAGCAGCCCGTGGGGGGAGAATAATTCACCCCTCCACTTT. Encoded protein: CASSPWGENNSPLHF. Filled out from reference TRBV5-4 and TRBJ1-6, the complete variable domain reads ETGVTQSPTHLIKTRGQQVTLRCSSQSGHNTVSWYQQALGQGPQFIFQYYREEENGRGNFPPRFSGLQFPNYSSELNVNALELDDSALYLCASSPWGENNSPLHFGNGTRLTVT.

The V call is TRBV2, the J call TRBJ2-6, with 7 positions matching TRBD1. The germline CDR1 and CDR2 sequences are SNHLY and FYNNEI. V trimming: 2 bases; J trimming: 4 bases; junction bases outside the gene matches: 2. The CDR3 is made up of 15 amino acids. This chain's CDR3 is CASSETGAGANVLTF. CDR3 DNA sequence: TGTGCCAGCAGTGAAACAGGGGCCGGGGCCAACGTCCTGACTTTC.